The sequence of this T cell receptor beta chain was determined in a study of blood T cell repertoires in COVID-19. Overall study: From T cells, B-cell-depleted T cells, or PBMCs came the material, which was cDNA or gDNA.

This clone was seen ten or more times. This specimen includes other DNA sequences encoding the same CDR3. Study members were between roughly 18 and 100 years old and lived in some 26 US regions. Cohort allocation depended upon clinical history that participants reported. Original analysis: Estimates of nucleated cell counts were drawn from the amplification of reference gene primers. Profiling relied on immunoSEQ multiplex PCR, and the TCRdb table lists in-frame clones only, not all of them. V, J and clone size were drawn from that table, and D and trimming were deduced from the DNA. The sample includes a few hundred thousand clones, 90% of them seen just once. Sequencing was carried out using PBMCs or T cells enriched from blood (not recorded which). The TCR comes from a man aged 18 to 30 who had recovered from COVID-19.

CDR3 DNA: TGTGCCAGCAGCCCTGGGACAGGGAGGACTGGAAACACCATATATTTT. It is translated as CASSPGTGRTGNTIYF. The rearrangement uses TRBV11-2 and TRBJ1-3; 9 bases map to TRBD1. Germline trimming cut 5 bases from V and 2 bases from J; bases unmatched to any gene: 7. The CDR3 contains 16 residues. Germline assignment: CDR1 SGHAT and CDR2 FQNNGV.